The 15 T cell receptor beta chains below were found in one sample sequenced in a study of shared clonotypes between healthy human individuals. Sequenced by immunoSEQ multiplex PCR; TCRdb stores in-frame clones only, minus some. The data contain over a million clones, around 98% of them singletons. The sequencing input was naive CD4+ T cells sorted from blood. Subset: CD45RA+ positively selected. These receptors were collected from a man in his thirties or forties in good health.

The gene calls are TRBV5-6 and TRBJ2-3; no reliable D call. Germline CDR1 is SGHDT and CDR2 is YYEEEE. The CDR3 extends over 15 amino acids. The V gene lost 4 bases and the J gene lost 6 bases, with 18 bases spanning the gap. The CDR3 loop is CASSDGRAPHDTQYF. The CDR3 nucleotides are TGTGCCAGCAGCGATGGAAGGGCTCCACACGATACGCAGTATTTT.

V and J are TRBV29-1 and TRBJ2-5; TRBD2 might be the D (6 bases). Germline lookup yields CDR1 SQVTM and CDR2 ANQGSEA. The CDR3 extends over 12 amino acids. Between the trimmed V and J ends, which lost 5 bases and 4 bases, there was a span of 11 bases. CDR3 nucleotides: TGCAGCGTTCGAGACGGGGGAGAGACCCAGTACTTC. This sequence encodes CSVRDGGETQYF.

J is TRBJ2-1 and V is TRBV27; possibly TRBD1 for D (5 bases). The ends were cut back, 7 bases at V and 1 base at J, with 14 bases in the middle. This CDR3 contains 15 residues. Germline loops: CDR1 MNHEY, CDR2 SMNVEV (reference sequence). CDR3 in amino acids: CASNEYRLSYNEQFF. CDR3 coding DNA: TGTGCCAGCAACGAGTACAGGCTTTCCTACAATGAGCAGTTCTTC.

The V gene is TRBV5-4, the J gene TRBJ2-1, with D perhaps given as TRBD1 or TRBD2 (5 bases each). CDR1 is SGHNT, CDR2 YYREEE, per germline (reference sequence). Trimming pared 4 bases from V and 15 bases from J, leaving 20 bases between. The CDR3 contains 13 residues. The DNA of the CDR3 is TGTGCCAGCAGCGAACCGGGGCCTACAGTTCCGTTCTTC. Protein: CASSEPGPTVPFF.

This chain connects TRBV10-3 to TRBJ2-1, with D perhaps matching TRBD1 or TRBD2 (7 bases each). This CDR3 has 15 amino acids. CDR1 and CDR2 from the germline V gene are ENHRY and SYGVKD. Trimming shortened V by 9 bases and J by 5 bases, and 20 bases separated the two germline ends. The CDR3 here is CAMAQGGRINNEQFF. CDR3 nucleotide sequence: TGTGCCATGGCCCAGGGGGGGAGGATAAACAATGAGCAGTTCTTC.

This chain links TRBV9 with TRBJ2-3; 12 bases match TRBD2. The V gene's germline CDR1 is SGDLS and CDR2 YYNGEE. The CDR3 has 16 amino acids. V was pared by 3 bases and J by 0 bases, with 2 bases of the junction left unmatched. CDR3 sequence reads: CASSDGTSGSTDTQYF. The CDR3 DNA sequence: TGTGCCAGCAGCGATGGGACTAGCGGGAGCACAGATACGCAGTATTTT.

The chain uses TRBV29-1 and TRBJ2-3; 7 bases are a match to TRBD2. The V gene's germline CDR1 is SQVTM and CDR2 ANQGSEA. V lost 7 bases, J lost 1 base, and 17 bases stayed unmatched. This CDR3 spans 17 amino acids. The CDR3 DNA reads as TGCAGCGGACTCAAGCGGGAATCCCGAGCTGGCACAGATACGCAGTATTTT. Its protein product is CSGLKRESRAGTDTQYF.

This chain connects TRBV15 to TRBJ1-5; D is undetermined. Germline assignment: CDR1 LNHNV and CDR2 YYDKDF (reference sequence). V lost 0 bases and J lost 7, with 13 bases in between. The CDR3 has 15 amino acids. The CDR3 sequence: CATSRDSAGGQPQHF. CDR3 bases: TGTGCCACCAGCAGAGATTCGGCAGGCGGACAGCCCCAGCATTTT.

The V call is TRBV18, the J call TRBJ2-3; 10 bases agree with TRBD2. J gave up 4 bases and V 4 bases, and 8 bases lay outside the gene matches. Germline V gene lookup returns CDR1 KGHSH and CDR2 LQKENI. This CDR3 region has 16 residues. CDR3 DNA: TGTGCCAGCTCACTCCTAGCGGGAGTGGCTGCAGATACGCAGTATTTT. This gives the protein CASSLLAGVAADTQYF.

The chain has TRBV18 and TRBJ1-2; possibly TRBD1 for D (5 bases). This CDR3 has 14 residues. Germline values: CDR1 KGHSH, CDR2 LQKENI. Trimming shortened V by 3 bases and J by 1 base, and 9 bases separated the two germline ends. CDR3 in amino acids: CASSPRGVNYGYTF. The CDR3 DNA reads TGTGCCAGCTCACCGAGGGGTGTTAACTATGGCTACACCTTC.

This chain connects TRBV2 to TRBJ1-1, with a tentative D call TRBD1 (5 bases). V shed 6 bases and J shed 1 base, with 9 bases lying between them. From germline, CDR1 is SNHLY and CDR2 FYNNEI. The CDR3 runs to 13 residues. The CDR3 DNA reads TGTGCCAGCAGAGGCAGGGCGAACACTGAAGCTTTCTTT. It yields the protein CASRGRANTEAFF.

This rearrangement joins TRBV6-1 to TRBJ1-5; TRBD1 aligns across 8 bases. The germline V gene has CDR1 MNHNS and CDR2 SASEGT. J was trimmed by 0 bases and V by 6 bases; bases with no gene match: 4. The CDR3 consists of 15 residues. This CDR3 is CASRRQGNSNQPQHF. DNA of the CDR3: TGTGCCAGCAGGAGACAGGGGAATAGCAATCAGCCCCAGCATTTT.

The J gene is TRBJ2-1, the V gene TRBV27; D call uncertain. The germline V gene has CDR1 MNHEY and CDR2 SMNVEV (reference sequence). With 0 bases removed from V and 5 bases from J, the gap between germline ends came to 11 bases. The CDR3 runs to 15 residues. Here the CDR3 reads CASSLSSLFHNEQFF. For the CDR3, the DNA is TGTGCCAGCAGTTTATCATCCCTATTTCACAATGAGCAGTTCTTC.

V and J are TRBV28 and TRBJ2-2, with D perhaps TRBD1 (6 bases). CDR3 length: 13 residues. Germline V lookup: CDR1 MDHEN, CDR2 SYDVKM. V was shortened by 5 bases and J by 8 bases, with 12 bases between the two germline ends. CDR3 in DNA: TGTGCCAGCAGTCCCAACAGGGTTGGGGAGCTGTTTTTT. This gives the protein CASSPNRVGELFF.

This chain links TRBV27 with TRBJ2-5; 9 bases agree with TRBD1. CDR1 and CDR2 (germline): MNHEY, SMNVEV (reference sequence). The CDR3 totals 15 residues. V was pared by 6 bases and J by 7 bases, with 12 bases of the junction left unmatched. The DNA of the CDR3 is TGTGCCAGCAGATCGGGACAGGGACTACCGGGGACCCAGTACTTC. Its protein product is CASRSGQGLPGTQYF.